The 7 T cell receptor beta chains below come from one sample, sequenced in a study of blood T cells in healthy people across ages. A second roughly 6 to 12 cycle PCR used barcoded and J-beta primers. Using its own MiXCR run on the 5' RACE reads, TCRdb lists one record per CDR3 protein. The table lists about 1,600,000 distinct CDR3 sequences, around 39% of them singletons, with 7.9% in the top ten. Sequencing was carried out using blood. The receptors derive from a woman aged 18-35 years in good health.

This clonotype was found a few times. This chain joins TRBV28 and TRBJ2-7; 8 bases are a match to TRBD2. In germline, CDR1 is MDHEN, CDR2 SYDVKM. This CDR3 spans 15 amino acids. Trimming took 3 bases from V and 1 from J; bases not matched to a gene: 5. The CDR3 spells CASSFGGTRSYEQYF. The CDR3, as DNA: TGTGCCAGCAGTTTCGGGGGGACTAGGTCCTACGAGCAGTACTTC.

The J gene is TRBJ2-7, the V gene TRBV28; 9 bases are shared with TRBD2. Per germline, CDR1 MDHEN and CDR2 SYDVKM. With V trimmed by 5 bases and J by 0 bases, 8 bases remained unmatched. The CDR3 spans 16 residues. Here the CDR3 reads CASSMLLAGSSYEQYF. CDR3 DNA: TGTGCCAGCAGTATGCTCCTAGCGGGGAGCTCCTACGAGCAGTACTTC. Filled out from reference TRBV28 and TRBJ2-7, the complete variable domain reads DVKVTQSSRYLVKRTGEKVFLECVQDMDHENMFWYRQDPGLGLRLIYFSYDVKMKEKGDIPEGYSVSREKKERFSLILESASTNQTSMYLCASSMLLAGSSYEQYFGPGTRLTVT.

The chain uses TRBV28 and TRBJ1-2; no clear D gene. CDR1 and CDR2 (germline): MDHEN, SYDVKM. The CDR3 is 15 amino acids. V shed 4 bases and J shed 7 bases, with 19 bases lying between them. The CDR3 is CASSSVQANLGGYTF. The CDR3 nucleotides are TGTGCCAGCAGTTCCGTTCAGGCTAACCTTGGTGGCTACACCTTC.

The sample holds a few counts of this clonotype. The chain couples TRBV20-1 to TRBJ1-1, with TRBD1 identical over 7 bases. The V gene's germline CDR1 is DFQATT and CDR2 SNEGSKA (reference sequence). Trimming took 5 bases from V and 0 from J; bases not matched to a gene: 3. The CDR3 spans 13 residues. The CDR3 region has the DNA TGCAGTGCTGGGACAGCCTTGAACACTGAAGCTTTCTTT. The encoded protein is CSAGTALNTEAFF.

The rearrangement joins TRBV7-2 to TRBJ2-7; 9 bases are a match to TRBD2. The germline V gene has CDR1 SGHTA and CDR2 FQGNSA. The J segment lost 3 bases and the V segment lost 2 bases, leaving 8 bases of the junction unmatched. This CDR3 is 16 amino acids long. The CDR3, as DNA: TGTGCCAGCAGCTTAAGAGCTAGCGGGAAATTCTACGAGCAGTACTTC. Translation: CASSLRASGKFYEQYF.

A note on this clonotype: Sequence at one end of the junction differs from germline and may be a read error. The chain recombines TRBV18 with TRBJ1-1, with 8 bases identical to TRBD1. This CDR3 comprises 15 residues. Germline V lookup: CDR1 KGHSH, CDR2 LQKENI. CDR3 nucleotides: TGTGCCAGCTCACCACCGTCAGGGGGCGATACTGAGGCTTTCTTT. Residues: CASSPPSGGDTEAFF.

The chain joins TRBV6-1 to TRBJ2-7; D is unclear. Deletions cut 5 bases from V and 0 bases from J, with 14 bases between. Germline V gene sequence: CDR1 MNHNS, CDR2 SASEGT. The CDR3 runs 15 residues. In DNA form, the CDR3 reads TGTGCCAGCAGTCCCACCGCGCAACCCTCCTACGAGCAGTACTTC. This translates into CASSPTAQPSYEQYF.